The 23 T cell receptor beta chains reported below all come from one sample, sequenced in a study of blood T cell repertoires in COVID-19. Method: immunoSEQ multiplex PCR; TCRdb's copy keeps in-frame clones and lacks some. Of 200,000 to 250,000 clones listed, over 80% were seen once; the top ten hold approximately 2.6%. The sequencing sample was made of peripheral blood. The receptor source for this set is a man under 40 with COVID-19, enrolled during active disease.

The chain is built from TRBV19 and TRBJ1-2; TRBD1 aligns across 7 bases. Germline-derived CDR1 and CDR2 are LNHDA and SQIVND (reference sequence). The CDR3 spans 15 residues. J gave up 8 bases and V 8 bases, and 17 bases lay outside the gene matches. The CDR3 DNA reads TGTGCCAGTGGGCCCACCCGAACAGGGGAAGGAGGCTACACCTTC. It translates to CASGPTRTGEGGYTF.

The J gene is TRBJ2-3, the V gene TRBV11-2; D might be TRBD2 (6 bases). The CDR3 covers 17 residues. Germline V CDR1 and CDR2: SGHAT, FQNNGV. V gave up 5 bases and J gave up 2 bases, with 20 bases separating them. CDR3 in DNA: TGTGCCAGCAGCCTCCCACTAGCAGCCCACCTCACAGATACGCAGTATTTT. Its translation: CASSLPLAAHLTDTQYF.

The chain joins TRBV4-3 to TRBJ1-3; a possible D gene is TRBD1 (5 bases). Germline V lookup: CDR1 LGHNA, CDR2 YSLEER. The CDR3 is 16 residues long. Trimming pared 4 bases from V and 0 bases from J, leaving 13 bases between. The CDR3 coding sequence is TGCGCCAGCAGCCCGGGGGAGGGAAGCTCTGGAAACACCATATATTTT. Residues: CASSPGEGSSGNTIYF.

CDR3 residues: CASSVYRDWGYTF. The CDR3 DNA reads as TGTGCCAGTAGTGTCTACAGGGATTGGGGCTACACCTTC. This chain connects TRBV19 to TRBJ1-2, with D possibly being TRBD1 (6 bases). Germline assignment: CDR1 LNHDA and CDR2 SQIVND (reference sequence). With 5 bases removed from V and 8 bases from J, the gap between germline ends came to 15 bases. This CDR3 comprises 13 residues.

The genes are TRBV6-5 and TRBJ1-2; D is possibly TRBD1 (5 bases). Between the trimmed V and J ends, which lost 3 bases and 4 bases, there was a span of 9 bases. The CDR3 sequence is 13 residues long. The germline CDR1 and CDR2 sequences are MNHEY and SVGAGI. CDR3 sequence: CASSYRGGYGYTF. The CDR3 nucleotides are TGTGCCAGCAGTTATAGGGGCGGCTATGGCTACACCTTC.

The rearrangement uses TRBV2 and TRBJ1-3; D ambiguous. Trimming cost V 10 bases and J 1 base, with 17 bases left between them. This CDR3 is built from 15 residues. Germline V gene sequence: CDR1 SNHLY, CDR2 FYNNEI. Here the CDR3 reads CAIPRLRRSGNTIYF. DNA of the CDR3: TGTGCCATACCCCGACTCCGGAGGTCTGGAAACACCATATATTTT.

The V and J genes are TRBV5-4 and TRBJ1-2; no reliable D call. The CDR3 covers 13 residues. Per the germline V gene, CDR1 is SGHNT and CDR2 is YYREEE (reference sequence). With 0 bases removed from V and 0 bases from J, the gap between germline ends came to 3 bases. The CDR3 is CASSLVANYGYTF. In DNA, the CDR3 is TGTGCCAGCAGCTTGGTAGCTAACTATGGCTACACCTTC.

The chain employs TRBV9 and TRBJ2-1; 12 positions match TRBD2. Germline CDR1 and CDR2: SGDLS and YYNGEE. This CDR3 spans 15 amino acids. V shed 0 bases and J 9 bases; nucleotides not matched to a gene: 4. DNA of the CDR3: TGTGCCAGCAGCGTAGCTCGGACTAGCGGGGTTGAGCAGTTCTTC. Its translation: CASSVARTSGVEQFF.

The chain carries TRBV12-5 and TRBJ1-1; possible D gene TRBD1, 6 bases. Looked up from germline, CDR1 is LGHNT and CDR2 is FRNRAP. V was trimmed by 3 bases and J by 8 bases, leaving 16 bases between them. CDR3 length equals 14 residues. In DNA, the CDR3 is TGTGCTAGTGGTTTCTACCTGGACAGCGGCGAAGCTTTCTTT. It is translated as CASGFYLDSGEAFF.

The V call is TRBV19, the J call TRBJ1-1; maybe TRBD1 (6 bases). The V gene's germline CDR1 is LNHDA and CDR2 SQIVND (reference sequence). V gave up 5 bases and J gave up 3 bases, with 13 bases separating them. The CDR3 has 14 amino acids. The CDR3 is CASSYHRQDTEAFF. The CDR3 DNA sequence: TGTGCCAGTAGTTATCACCGACAGGACACTGAAGCTTTCTTT.

The chain carries TRBV6-5 and TRBJ1-5; TRBD1 matches at 8 bases. This CDR3 is 13 amino acids long. The V gene's germline CDR1 is MNHEY and CDR2 SVGAGI. After removal of 7 bases from V and 5 bases from J, the junction contained 4 bases not matched to a gene. This chain's CDR3 is CASNGQGYQPQHF. In nucleotides, the CDR3 is TGTGCCAGCAATGGACAGGGCTATCAGCCCCAGCATTTT.

The genes are TRBV5-6 and TRBJ1-6; 8 bases agree with TRBD1. The V gene's germline CDR1 is SGHDT and CDR2 YYEEEE. V trimming: 3 bases; J trimming: 10 bases; junction bases outside the gene matches: 3. This CDR3 comprises 13 residues. DNA of the CDR3: TGTGCCAGCAGCTCATACAGGGGGTCACCCCTCCACTTT. This gives the protein CASSSYRGSPLHF.

DNA of the CDR3: TGTGCCAGCGGCACCTATAAAGAGGGCTACAATGAGCAGTTCTTC. Amino acid sequence: CASGTYKEGYNEQFF. The chain uses TRBV11-3 and TRBJ2-1, with TRBD2 as a possible D gene (5 bases). V lost 8 bases, J lost 3 bases, and 17 bases lay in between. The CDR3 has 15 amino acids. Germline values: CDR1 SGHNT, CDR2 YENEEA.

CDR3 loop: CASSQDRIGNQPQHF. CDR3 coding DNA: TGCGCCAGCAGTCAAGACAGAATAGGCAATCAGCCCCAGCATTTT. The chain joins TRBV23-1 to TRBJ1-5, with D tentatively TRBD1 (5 bases). TRBV23-1 belongs to the ORF category, with a function that is uncertain. CDR3 length: 15 residues. The V gene lost 2 bases and the J gene lost 2 bases, with 10 bases spanning the gap.

The CDR3 region is CASSFLRSSPLHF. The CDR3, as DNA: TGTGCCAGCAGTTTTCTCCGGTCCTCACCCCTCCACTTT. This chain uses TRBV12-3 or TRBV12-4 with TRBJ1-6; D is unclear. V gave up 3 bases and J gave up 10 bases, with 10 bases separating them. This CDR3 has 13 amino acids.

The gene calls are TRBV5-8 and TRBJ1-1, with TRBD1 matching over 10 bases. This CDR3 has 15 amino acids. After removal of 4 bases from V and 5 bases from J, the junction contained 8 bases not matched to a gene. From germline, CDR1 is SGHTS and CDR2 YDEGEE. CDR3 amino acids: CASSRDRGRGTEAFF. The CDR3 DNA reads TGTGCCAGCAGCCGTGACAGGGGGCGCGGTACTGAAGCTTTCTTT. The entire variable domain, with the rest obtained from reference TRBV5-8 and TRBJ1-1, is as follows: EAGVTQSPTHLIKTRGQQATLRCSPISGHTSVYWYQQALGLGLQFLLWYDEGEERNRGNFPPRFSGRQFPNYSSELNVNALELEDSALYLCASSRDRGRGTEAFFGQGTRLTVV.

The J gene is TRBJ2-7, the V gene TRBV19; D possibly corresponds to TRBD1 (5 bases). Between the trimmed V and J ends, which lost 6 bases and 3 bases, there was a span of 12 bases. Germline V lookup: CDR1 LNHDA, CDR2 SQIVND (reference sequence). CDR3 length: 13 amino acids. This CDR3 reads CASSQGIRYEQYF. CDR3 coding DNA: TGTGCCAGTAGCCAGGGAATTCGCTACGAGCAGTACTTC. Variable domain in full (rest from reference TRBV19 and TRBJ2-7): DGGITQSPKYLFRKEGQNVTLSCEQNLNHDAMYWYRQDPGQGLRLIYYSQIVNDFQKGDIAEGYSVSREKKESFPLTVTSAQKNPTAFYLCASSQGIRYEQYFGPGTRLTVT.

This chain links TRBV7-3 with TRBJ1-1, with 9 nucleotides matching TRBD1. The CDR3 is 15 amino acids. Trimming cost V 2 bases and J 2 bases; bases outside gene matches: 3. Germline values: CDR1 SGHTA, CDR2 FQGTGA. The CDR3: CASSLDRGANTEAFF. The CDR3 bases are TGTGCCAGCAGCTTAGACAGGGGGGCCAACACTGAAGCTTTCTTT.

The rearrangement joins TRBV29-1 to TRBJ1-2, with D tentatively TRBD1 (5 bases). V dropped 8 bases and J dropped 0 bases, with 13 bases sitting between them. CDR3 size: 13 residues. Per germline, CDR1 SQVTM and CDR2 ANQGSEA. The CDR3 DNA reads as TGCAGCACTTTAGGGGCCACTAACTATGGCTACACCTTC. It yields the protein CSTLGATNYGYTF. The complete variable domain, with remaining parts taken from reference TRBV29-1 and TRBJ1-2, reads SAVISQKPSRDICQRGTSLTIQCQVDSQVTMMFWYRQQPGQSLTLIATANQGSEATYESGFVIDKFPISRPNLTFSTLTVSNMSPEDSSIYLCSTLGATNYGYTFGSGTRLTVV.

The chain uses TRBV6-5 and TRBJ1-5; no clear D gene. Germline V gene data show CDR1 as MNHEY and CDR2 as SVGAGI. CDR3 length: 15 residues. V was shortened by 4 bases and J by 4 bases, with 14 bases between the two germline ends. CDR3 residues: CASSWKGGGNQPQHF. The CDR3 DNA sequence: TGTGCCAGCAGTTGGAAGGGCGGAGGGAATCAGCCCCAGCATTTT.

The chain links TRBV12-5 to TRBJ2-6; D might be TRBD2 (5 bases). V was shortened by 4 bases and J by 0 bases, with 10 bases between the two germline ends. CDR3 length: 16 amino acids. Germline CDR1 reads LGHNT; CDR2 reads FRNRAP. Written as DNA, the CDR3 is TGTGCTAGTGGTTGGATTGGGAGCTCTGGGGCCAACGTCCTGACTTTC. Amino acid sequence: CASGWIGSSGANVLTF.

The gene calls are TRBV19 and TRBJ1-2; D is possibly TRBD1 (5 bases). CDR3 length equals 13 residues. The germline V gene has CDR1 LNHDA and CDR2 SQIVND (reference sequence). V was clipped by 4 bases and J by 2 bases, with 8 bases between them. In nucleotides, the CDR3 is TGTGCCAGTAGTAGCCAGGGCAACTATGGCTACACCTTC. Its translation is CASSSQGNYGYTF. Full variable domain (remainder filled in from reference TRBV19 and TRBJ1-2): DGGITQSPKYLFRKEGQNVTLSCEQNLNHDAMYWYRQDPGQGLRLIYYSQIVNDFQKGDIAEGYSVSREKKESFPLTVTSAQKNPTAFYLCASSSQGNYGYTFGSGTRLTVV.

The table lists this clone with a count of one. The chain couples TRBV27 to TRBJ2-1; weak D call: TRBD2 (5 bases). Germline V gene lookup returns CDR1 MNHEY and CDR2 SMNVEV (reference sequence). The V end was cut by 3 bases, the J end by 3 bases, with 9 bases between. CDR3 length: 14 residues. In DNA, the CDR3 is TGTGCCAGCAGTTTGAGGGTAGACTACAATGAGCAGTTCTTC. Residues: CASSLRVDYNEQFF.